The rows below give T cell receptor beta chains drawn from one sample of a study of human T cells and chemical hapten exposure. TCRdb passed the 5' RACE reads through MiXCR, listing each CDR3 protein once. The sample contains 110,000 to 150,000 distinct CDR3 sequences, over 3.5% of which appear only once. These receptors were collected from a female donor in good health. Both conserved end residues are part of each CDR3. The D gene is left open where the match is weak. The listing skips clone size in some rows; elsewhere it reads once, few, many or a size class.

J	length	size	V	D	CDR3	DNA
TRBJ2-5	15	few	TRBV28	TRBD1	CASSLPTGRQETQYF	TGTGCCAGCAGCCTCCCGACAGGGCGCCAAGAGACCCAGTACTTC
TRBJ1-1	14	many	TRBV29-1	TRBD1	CSVVGSGGATEAFF	TGCAGCGTTGTAGGGTCAGGGGGCGCGACTGAAGCTTTCTTT
TRBJ2-5	13	many	TRBV7-2	.	CASSLVSYGTQYF	TGTGCCAGCAGCTTAGTCAGTTATGGGACCCAGTACTTC
TRBJ2-7	14	many	TRBV7-2	.	CASSTKTRFDEQYF	TGTGCCAGCAGCACGAAGACCAGGTTTGACGAGCAGTACTTC
TRBJ1-4	17	many	TRBV25-1	.	CASSVGQMVATNEKLFF	TGTGCCAGCAGTGTTGGACAGATGGTTGCAACTAATGAAAAACTGTTTTTT
TRBJ2-3	18	many	TRBV20-1	TRBD2	CSAVGLAGGHSSTDTQYF	TGCAGTGCTGTTGGACTAGCGGGGGGCCATTCTAGCACAGATACGCAGTATTTT
TRBJ1-2	14	few	TRBV9	TRBD1	CASSVAGTAHGYTF	TGTGCCAGCAGCGTAGCTGGGACAGCTCACGGCTACACCTTC
TRBJ1-5	15	many	TRBV12-3/TRBV12-4	.	CASSLARGSNQPQHF	TGTGCCAGCAGTTTAGCGCGAGGCAGCAATCAGCCCCAGCATTTT
TRBJ2-5	16	.	TRBV21-1	.	CASSKVPGYEVETQYF	TGTGCCAGCAGCAAAGTTCCCGGGTACGAAGTAGAGACCCAGTACTTC
TRBJ2-3	17	many	TRBV7-2	.	CASSPGVQVGFTDTQYF	TGTGCCAGCAGCCCGGGTGTACAGGTCGGATTCACAGATACGCAGTATTTT
TRBJ1-4	15	few	TRBV6-2/TRBV6-3	TRBD1	CASSPRTGLEEKLFF	TGTGCCAGCAGCCCCCGGACAGGGCTAGAGGAAAAACTGTTTTTT
TRBJ2-7	15	many	TRBV5-5	.	CASSLAWGGGHEQYF	TGTGCCAGCAGCTTGGCTTGGGGGGGCGGGCACGAGCAGTACTTC
TRBJ2-1	18	many	TRBV25-1	.	CASSELGVGLATPNEQFF	TGTGCCAGCAGTGAACTTGGGGTAGGGCTAGCAACCCCCAATGAGCAGTTCTTC
TRBJ2-4	16	many	TRBV20-1	TRBD2	CSAASGTSGGSNIQYF	TGCAGTGCCGCCTCCGGGACTAGCGGGGGGTCAAACATTCAGTACTTC
TRBJ1-2	14	few	TRBV20-1	TRBD1	CSANGQGATYGYTF	TGCAGTGCCAATGGACAGGGGGCGACGTATGGCTACACCTTC
TRBJ2-7	14	many	TRBV24-1	TRBD2	CATSDAGTSNEQYF	TGTGCCACCAGTGATGCCGGGACTAGCAACGAGCAGTACTTC
TRBJ1-1	13	.	TRBV3-1	.	CASSQGCGGEAFF	TGTGCCAGCAGCCAAGGATGCGGAGGTGAAGCTTTCTTT
TRBJ1-2	11	many	TRBV10-3	TRBD1	CAIRTGQGYTF	TGTGCCATCCGGACAGGGCAGGGCTACACCTTC
TRBJ2-6	18	many	TRBV5-5	.	CASSPRQTAGSGANVLTF	TGTGCCAGCAGTCCTCGCCAAACGGCCGGGTCGGGGGCCAACGTCCTGACTTTC
TRBJ1-4	13	many	TRBV29-1	.	CSVGDTSNEKLFF	TGCAGCGTTGGCGATACCTCTAATGAAAAACTGTTTTTT
TRBJ1-1	13	many	TRBV29-1	.	CSVEESWRTEAFF	TGCAGCGTTGAAGAATCTTGGAGGACTGAAGCTTTCTTT
TRBJ2-3	15	many	TRBV20-1	.	CSAREGTASTDTQYF	TGCAGTGCTAGGGAGGGGACAGCGAGCACAGATACGCAGTATTTT
TRBJ2-7	15	many	TRBV20-1	TRBD2	CSARAPLAGRYEQYF	TGCAGTGCTAGAGCCCCTTTAGCGGGGCGCTACGAGCAGTACTTC
TRBJ1-2	16	many	TRBV29-1	.	CSVDGTGNVRTSGYTF	TGCAGCGTTGACGGGACGGGGAATGTAAGGACTTCTGGCTACACCTTC
TRBJ2-7	13	many	TRBV28	.	CASSFGEGYEQYF	TGTGCCAGCAGTTTCGGAGAGGGTTACGAGCAGTACTTC
TRBJ1-6	14	many	TRBV20-1	.	CSAPVGHPDSPLHF	TGCAGTGCCCCTGTGGGCCACCCTGATTCACCCCTCCACTTT
TRBJ2-7	16	many	TRBV7-2	TRBD2	CASSLMASGGAHEQYF	TGTGCCAGCAGCTTAATGGCCAGCGGGGGGGCCCACGAGCAGTACTTC
TRBJ2-1	14	many	TRBV20-1	TRBD2	CSATRDYPYNEQFF	TGCAGTGCTACCCGGGACTACCCCTACAATGAGCAGTTCTTC
TRBJ2-1	16	many	TRBV28	TRBD2	CASSLLGSGGFNEQFF	TGTGCCAGCAGTTTATTGGGTAGCGGGGGGTTTAATGAGCAGTTCTTC
TRBJ2-1	14	.	TRBV5-5	.	CASSFRMTYNEQFF	TGTGCCAGCAGCTTTCGAATGACCTACAATGAGCAGTTCTTC
TRBJ1-1	17	.	TRBV7-9	TRBD1	CASSPKGSGGWGTEAFF	TGTGCCAGCAGCCCGAAAGGCTCAGGGGGCTGGGGGACTGAAGCTTTCTTT